This T cell receptor beta chain was retrieved from a study of blood T cell repertoires in COVID-19. The assay was immunoSEQ multiplex PCR, and TCRdb's table has in-frame clones only and misses some. Among tens of thousands of clones, approximately 84% were seen once, and the ten largest hold roughly 18%. The CDR3 sequence is 14 residues long. J lost 7 bases, V lost 5 bases, and 11 bases had no gene match. Looked up from germline, CDR1 is SEHNR and CDR2 is FQNEAQ (reference sequence). Sequencing was carried out using peripheral blood. The J gene is TRBJ2-7, the V gene TRBV7-9, with 7 bases identical to TRBD1. The TCR originated in a woman older than 75 with acute or convalescent COVID-19. The CDR3 nucleotides read TGTGCCAGCAGCCCCAGACAGGGTTTTGAGGAGCAGTACTTC. Encoded protein: CASSPRQGFEEQYF.